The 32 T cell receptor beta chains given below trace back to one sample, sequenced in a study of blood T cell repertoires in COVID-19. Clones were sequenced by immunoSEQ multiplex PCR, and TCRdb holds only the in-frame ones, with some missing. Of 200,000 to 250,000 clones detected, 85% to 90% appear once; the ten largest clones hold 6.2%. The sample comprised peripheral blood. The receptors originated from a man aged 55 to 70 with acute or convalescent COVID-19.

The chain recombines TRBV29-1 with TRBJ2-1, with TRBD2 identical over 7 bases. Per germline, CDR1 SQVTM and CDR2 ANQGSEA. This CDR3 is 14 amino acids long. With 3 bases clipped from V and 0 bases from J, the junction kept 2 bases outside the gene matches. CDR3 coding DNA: TGCAGCGTTGATGGGACTAACTCCTACAATGAGCAGTTCTTC. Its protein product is CSVDGTNSYNEQFF.

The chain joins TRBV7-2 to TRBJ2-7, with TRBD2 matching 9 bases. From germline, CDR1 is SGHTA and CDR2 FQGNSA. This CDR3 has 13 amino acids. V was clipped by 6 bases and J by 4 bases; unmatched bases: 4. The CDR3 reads CASSFSGSYEQYF. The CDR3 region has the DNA TGTGCCAGCAGTTTTAGCGGGAGTTACGAGCAGTACTTC.

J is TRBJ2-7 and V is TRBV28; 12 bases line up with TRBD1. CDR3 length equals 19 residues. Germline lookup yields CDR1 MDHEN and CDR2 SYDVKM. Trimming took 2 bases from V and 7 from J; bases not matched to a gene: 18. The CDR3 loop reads CASSLGGWGQGQGAREQYF. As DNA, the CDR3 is TGTGCCAGCAGTTTAGGTGGTTGGGGCCAGGGACAGGGGGCACGAGAGCAGTACTTC.

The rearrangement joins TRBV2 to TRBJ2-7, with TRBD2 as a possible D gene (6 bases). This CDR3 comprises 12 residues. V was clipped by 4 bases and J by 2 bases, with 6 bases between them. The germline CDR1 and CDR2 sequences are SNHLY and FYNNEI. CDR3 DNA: TGTGCCAGCAGTGGGACTACCTACGAGCAGTACTTC. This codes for CASSGTTYEQYF.

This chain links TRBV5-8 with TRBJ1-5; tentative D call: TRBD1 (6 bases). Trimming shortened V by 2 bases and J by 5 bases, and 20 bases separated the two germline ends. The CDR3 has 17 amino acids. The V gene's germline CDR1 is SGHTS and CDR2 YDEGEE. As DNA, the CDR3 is TGTGCCAGCAGCTTTGTTAGGGGAAGGACAGTGCATCAGCCCCAGCATTTT. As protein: CASSFVRGRTVHQPQHF.

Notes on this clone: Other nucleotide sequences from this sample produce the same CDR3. The CDR3 here is CASSQDRTAYGYTF. CDR3 DNA sequence: TGTGCCAGCAGCCAAGATAGGACAGCATATGGCTACACCTTC. The rearrangement links TRBV4-2 to TRBJ1-2; D might be TRBD1 (6 bases). Germline CDR1 and CDR2: LGHNA and YNFKEQ. This CDR3 spans 14 amino acids. V dropped 0 bases and J dropped 5 bases, with 10 bases sitting between them.

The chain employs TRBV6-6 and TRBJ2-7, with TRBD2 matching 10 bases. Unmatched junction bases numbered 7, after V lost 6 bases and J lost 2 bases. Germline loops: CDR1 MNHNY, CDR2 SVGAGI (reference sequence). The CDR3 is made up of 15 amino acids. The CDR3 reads CASSQGLAIPYEQYF. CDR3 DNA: TGTGCCAGCAGCCAGGGACTAGCGATCCCCTACGAGCAGTACTTC.

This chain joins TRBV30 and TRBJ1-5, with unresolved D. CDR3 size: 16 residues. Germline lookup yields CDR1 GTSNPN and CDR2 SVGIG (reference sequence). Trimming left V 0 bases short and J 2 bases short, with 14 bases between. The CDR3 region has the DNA TGTGCCTGGAGTGTACGGGCGGGTAGGGGCAATCAGCCCCAGCATTTT. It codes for CAWSVRAGRGNQPQHF.

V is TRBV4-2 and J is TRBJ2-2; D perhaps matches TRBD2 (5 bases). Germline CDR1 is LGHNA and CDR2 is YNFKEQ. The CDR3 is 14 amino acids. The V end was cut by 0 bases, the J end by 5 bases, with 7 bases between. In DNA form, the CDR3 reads TGTGCCAGCAGCCAAGAGCCGGGGACCGGGGAGCTGTTTTTT. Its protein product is CASSQEPGTGELFF.

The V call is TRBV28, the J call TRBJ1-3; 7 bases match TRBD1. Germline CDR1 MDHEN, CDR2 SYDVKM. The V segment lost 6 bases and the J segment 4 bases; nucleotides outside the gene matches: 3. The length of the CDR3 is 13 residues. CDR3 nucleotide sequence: TGTGCCAGCAGACAGGGGCTAGGAAACACCATATATTTT. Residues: CASRQGLGNTIYF.

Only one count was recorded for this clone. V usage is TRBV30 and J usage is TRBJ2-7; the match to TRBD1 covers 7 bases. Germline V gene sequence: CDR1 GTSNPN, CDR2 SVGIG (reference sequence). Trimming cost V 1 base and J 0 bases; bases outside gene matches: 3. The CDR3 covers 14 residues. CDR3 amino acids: CAWSADRASYEQYF. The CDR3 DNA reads TGTGCCTGGAGTGCCGACAGGGCCTCCTACGAGCAGTACTTC.

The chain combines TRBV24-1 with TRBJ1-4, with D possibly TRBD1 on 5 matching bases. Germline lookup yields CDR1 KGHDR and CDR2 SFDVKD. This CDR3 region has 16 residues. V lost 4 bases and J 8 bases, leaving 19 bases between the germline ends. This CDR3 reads CATSDPSVGQGEKLFF. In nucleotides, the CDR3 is TGTGCCACCAGTGACCCCTCGGTGGGGCAAGGAGAAAAACTGTTTTTT.

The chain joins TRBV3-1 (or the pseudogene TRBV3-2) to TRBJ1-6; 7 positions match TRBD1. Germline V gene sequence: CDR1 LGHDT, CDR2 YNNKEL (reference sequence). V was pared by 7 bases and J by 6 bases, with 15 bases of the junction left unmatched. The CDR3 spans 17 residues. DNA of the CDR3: TGTGCCAGCACCCAGGGGGGGCCGAACCCGACTAATTCACCCCTCCACTTT. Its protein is CASTQGGPNPTNSPLHF.

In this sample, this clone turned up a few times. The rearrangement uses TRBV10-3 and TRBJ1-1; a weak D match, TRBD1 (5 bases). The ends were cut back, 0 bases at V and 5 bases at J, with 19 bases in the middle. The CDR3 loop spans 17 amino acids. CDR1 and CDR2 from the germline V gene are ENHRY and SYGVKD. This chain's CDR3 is CAISESPGSGEGTEAFF. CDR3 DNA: TGTGCCATCAGTGAGTCGCCAGGGTCGGGAGAAGGGACTGAAGCTTTCTTT.

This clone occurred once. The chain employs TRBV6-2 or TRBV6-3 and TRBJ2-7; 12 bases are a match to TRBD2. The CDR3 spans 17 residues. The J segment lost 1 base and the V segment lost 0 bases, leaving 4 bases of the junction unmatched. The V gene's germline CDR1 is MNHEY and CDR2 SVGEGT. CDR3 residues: CASSYSLAGGVSYEQYF. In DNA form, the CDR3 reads TGTGCCAGCAGTTACTCACTAGCGGGAGGAGTTTCCTACGAGCAGTACTTC.

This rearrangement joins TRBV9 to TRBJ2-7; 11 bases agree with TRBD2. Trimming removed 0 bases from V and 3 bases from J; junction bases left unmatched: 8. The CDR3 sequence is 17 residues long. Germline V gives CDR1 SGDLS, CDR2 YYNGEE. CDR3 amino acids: CASSVGDSGRAYYEQYF. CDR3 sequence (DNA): TGTGCCAGCAGCGTAGGAGATAGCGGGAGGGCCTACTACGAGCAGTACTTC.

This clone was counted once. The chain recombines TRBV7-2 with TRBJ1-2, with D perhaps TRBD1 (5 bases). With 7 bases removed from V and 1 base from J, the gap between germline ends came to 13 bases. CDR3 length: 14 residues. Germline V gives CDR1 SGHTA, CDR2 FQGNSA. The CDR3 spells CASKGAQFNYGYTF. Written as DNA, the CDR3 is TGTGCCAGCAAAGGGGCCCAGTTTAACTATGGCTACACCTTC. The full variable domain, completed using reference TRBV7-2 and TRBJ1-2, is GAGVSQSPSNKVTEKGKDVELRCDPISGHTALYWYRQSLGQGLEFLIYFQGNSAPDKSGLPSDRFSAERTGGSVSTLTIQRTQQEDSAVYLCASKGAQFNYGYTFGSGTRLTVV.

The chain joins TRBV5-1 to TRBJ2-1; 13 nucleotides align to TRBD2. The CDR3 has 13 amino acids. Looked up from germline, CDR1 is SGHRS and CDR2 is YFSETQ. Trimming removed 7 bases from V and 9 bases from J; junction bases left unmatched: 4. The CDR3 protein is CASRLAGGGEQFF. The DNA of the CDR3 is TGCGCCAGCCGACTAGCGGGAGGTGGTGAGCAGTTCTTC.

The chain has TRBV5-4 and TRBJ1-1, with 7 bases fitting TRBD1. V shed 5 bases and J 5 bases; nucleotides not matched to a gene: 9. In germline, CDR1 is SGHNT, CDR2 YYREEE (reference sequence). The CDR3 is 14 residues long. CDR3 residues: CASRAYRGETEAFF. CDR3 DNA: TGTGCCAGCAGGGCTTACAGGGGTGAGACTGAAGCTTTCTTT.

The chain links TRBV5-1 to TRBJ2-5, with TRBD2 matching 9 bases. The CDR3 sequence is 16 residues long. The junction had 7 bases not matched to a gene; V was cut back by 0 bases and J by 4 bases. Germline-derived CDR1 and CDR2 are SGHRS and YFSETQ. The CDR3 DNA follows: TGCGCCAGCAGCTTGGGGCAGCGGGAGGCCCTAGAGACCCAGTACTTC. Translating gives CASSLGQREALETQYF.

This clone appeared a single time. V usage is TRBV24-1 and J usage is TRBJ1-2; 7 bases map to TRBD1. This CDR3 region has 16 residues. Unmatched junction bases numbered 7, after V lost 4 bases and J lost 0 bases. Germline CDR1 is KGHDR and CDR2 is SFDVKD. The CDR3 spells CATSETGQPANYGYTF. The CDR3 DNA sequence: TGTGCCACCAGTGAGACGGGACAGCCTGCTAACTATGGCTACACCTTC.

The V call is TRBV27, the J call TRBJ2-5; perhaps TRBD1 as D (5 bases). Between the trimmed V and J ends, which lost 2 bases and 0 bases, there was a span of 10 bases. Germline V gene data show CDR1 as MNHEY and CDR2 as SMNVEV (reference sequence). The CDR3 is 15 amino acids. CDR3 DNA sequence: TGTGCCAGCAGTTTAACGCGACAGTACCAAGAGACCCAGTACTTC. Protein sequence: CASSLTRQYQETQYF.

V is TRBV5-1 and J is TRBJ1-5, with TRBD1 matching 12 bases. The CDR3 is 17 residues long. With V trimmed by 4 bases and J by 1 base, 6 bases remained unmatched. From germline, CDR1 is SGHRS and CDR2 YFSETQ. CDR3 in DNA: TGCGCCAGCAGCCCGGGACAGGGGGCGCGAAGCAATCAGCCCCAGCATTTT. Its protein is CASSPGQGARSNQPQHF.

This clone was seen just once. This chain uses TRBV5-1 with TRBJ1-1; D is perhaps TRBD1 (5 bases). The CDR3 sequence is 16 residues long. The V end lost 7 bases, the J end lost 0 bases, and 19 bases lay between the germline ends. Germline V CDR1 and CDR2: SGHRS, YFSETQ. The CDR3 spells CASEFGGDPLNTEAFF. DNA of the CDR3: TGCGCCAGCGAATTCGGGGGGGACCCGTTGAACACTGAAGCTTTCTTT. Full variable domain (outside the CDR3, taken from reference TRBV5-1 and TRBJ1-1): KAGVTQTPRYLIKTRGQQVTLSCSPISGHRSVSWYQQTPGQGLQFLFEYFSETQRNKGNFPGRFSGRQFSNSRSEMNVSTLELGDSALYLCASEFGGDPLNTEAFFGQGTRLTVV.

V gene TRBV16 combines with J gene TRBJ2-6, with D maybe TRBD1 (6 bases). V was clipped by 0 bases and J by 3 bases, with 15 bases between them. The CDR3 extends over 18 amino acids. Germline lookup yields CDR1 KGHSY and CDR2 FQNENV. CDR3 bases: TGTGCCAGCAGCCAATCGTACAGACAGGTTTATGGGGCCAACGTCCTGACTTTC. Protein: CASSQSYRQVYGANVLTF.

CDR3 in DNA: TGCAGTGCTAGTAAAATACAAGAGACCCAGTACTTC. It codes for CSASKIQETQYF. The J gene is TRBJ2-5, the V gene TRBV20-1; no reliable D call. V dropped 3 bases and J dropped 2 bases, with 7 bases sitting between them. Per the germline V gene, CDR1 is DFQATT and CDR2 is SNEGSKA (reference sequence). The CDR3 contains 12 residues.

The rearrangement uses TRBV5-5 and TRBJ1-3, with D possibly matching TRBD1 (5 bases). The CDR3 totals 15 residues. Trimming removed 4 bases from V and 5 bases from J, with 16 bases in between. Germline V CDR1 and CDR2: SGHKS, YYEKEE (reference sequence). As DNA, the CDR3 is TGTGCCAGCAGCCTGGCTAAGGCAGGGAGAAACACCATATATTTT. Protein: CASSLAKAGRNTIYF.

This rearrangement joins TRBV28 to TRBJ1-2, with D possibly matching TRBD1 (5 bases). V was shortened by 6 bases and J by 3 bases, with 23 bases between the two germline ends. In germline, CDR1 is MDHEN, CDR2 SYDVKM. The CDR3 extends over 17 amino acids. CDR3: CASSLFRGQGGDYGYTF. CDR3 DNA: TGTGCCAGCAGCCTCTTTAGAGGCCAGGGAGGTGACTATGGCTACACCTTC.

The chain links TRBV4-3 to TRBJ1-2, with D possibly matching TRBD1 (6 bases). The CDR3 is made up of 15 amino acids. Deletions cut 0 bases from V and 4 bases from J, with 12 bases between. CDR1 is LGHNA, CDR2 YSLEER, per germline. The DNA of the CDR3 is TGCGCCAGCAGCCAAGACCCGACAGGAACCTATGGCTACACCTTC. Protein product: CASSQDPTGTYGYTF.

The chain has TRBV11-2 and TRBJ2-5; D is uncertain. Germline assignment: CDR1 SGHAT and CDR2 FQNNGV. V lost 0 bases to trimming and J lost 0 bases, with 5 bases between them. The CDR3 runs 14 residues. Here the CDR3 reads CASSLDNYQETQYF. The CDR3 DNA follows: TGTGCCAGCAGCTTAGATAATTACCAAGAGACCCAGTACTTC.

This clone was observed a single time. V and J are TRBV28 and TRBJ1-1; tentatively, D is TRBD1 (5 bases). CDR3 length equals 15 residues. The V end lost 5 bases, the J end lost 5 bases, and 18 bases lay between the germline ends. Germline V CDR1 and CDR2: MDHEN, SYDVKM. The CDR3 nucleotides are TGTGCCAGCAGTCCCCGTAGGGGTGCGAGAACTGAAGCTTTCTTT. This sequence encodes CASSPRRGARTEAFF.

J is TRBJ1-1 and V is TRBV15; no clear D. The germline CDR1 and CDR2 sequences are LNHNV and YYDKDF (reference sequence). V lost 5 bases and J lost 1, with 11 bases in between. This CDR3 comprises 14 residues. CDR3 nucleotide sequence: TGTGCCACCAGCCGTGAGCGGGAGAACACTGAAGCTTTCTTT. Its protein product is CATSRERENTEAFF. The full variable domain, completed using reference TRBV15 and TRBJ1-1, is DAMVIQNPRYQVTQFGKPVTLSCSQTLNHNVMYWYQQKSSQAPKLLFHYYDKDFNNEADTPDNFQSRRPNTSFCFLDIRSPGLGDTAMYLCATSRERENTEAFFGQGTRLTVV.